This T cell receptor beta chain was sequenced for a study of T-cell reconstitution after alpha-beta-depleted transplantation in children. Study-wide results and caveats: It was surviving recipient T cells and thymic progenitors that gave some patients high TCRbeta diversity at day 60. Several hundred graft clones that had expanded were reportedly the source of alpha-beta T cells about two months after transplant. Once a year had passed after transplant, T-cell counts and diversity came mostly from newly produced T cells.

As it was prepared, the TCRbeta library received unique molecular identifiers. TCRdb re-analysed the PCR reads in MiXCR, keeping a single row per CDR3 protein. The repertoire holds 200,000 to 250,000 distinct CDR3 sequences, about 23% seen once, with 2% to 3% in the top ten. There are 12 residues in the CDR3. Germline V CDR1 and CDR2: DFQATT, SNEGSKA (reference sequence). The V gene lost 7 bases and the J gene lost 3 bases, with 13 bases spanning the gap. In this sample, this clonotype turned up a few times. Its antigen is not known. The chain has TRBV20-1 and TRBJ2-7, with a possible D match to TRBD2 (7 bases). This TCR derives from a girl aged 2 to 10 with Fanconi anemia, due to receive a stem cell transplant. The sequences come from PBMCs, collected before TCRalphabeta/CD19-depleted stem cell transplant. The CDR3, as DNA: TGCAGTGGGGGGGGCCCTTTCTACGAGCAGTACTTC. This encodes CSGGGPFYEQYF.